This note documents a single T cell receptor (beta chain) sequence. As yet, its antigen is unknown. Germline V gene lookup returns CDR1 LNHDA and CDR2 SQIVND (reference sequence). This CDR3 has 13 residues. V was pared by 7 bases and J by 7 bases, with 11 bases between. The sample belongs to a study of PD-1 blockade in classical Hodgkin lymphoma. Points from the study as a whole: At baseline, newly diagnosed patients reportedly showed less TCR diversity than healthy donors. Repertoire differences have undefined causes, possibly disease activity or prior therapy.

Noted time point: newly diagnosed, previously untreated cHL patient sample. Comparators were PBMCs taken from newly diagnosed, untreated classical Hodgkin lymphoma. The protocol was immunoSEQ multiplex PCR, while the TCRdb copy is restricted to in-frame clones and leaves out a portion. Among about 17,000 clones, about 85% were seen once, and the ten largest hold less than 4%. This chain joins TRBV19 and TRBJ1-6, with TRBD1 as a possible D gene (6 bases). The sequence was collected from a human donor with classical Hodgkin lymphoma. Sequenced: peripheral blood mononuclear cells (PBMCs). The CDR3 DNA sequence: TGTGCCAGTACCAGGGGAAGAAATTCACCCCTCCACTTT. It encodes CASTRGRNSPLHF.